These 8 T cell receptor beta chains came from one sample sequenced in a study of cytomegalovirus exposure and HLA in healthy donors. PCR was performed using 60 Vbeta and 13 Jbeta primers. TCRdb keeps only in-frame clones here, not all; method: immunoSEQ multiplex PCR. Of more than 150,000 clones in the sample, approximately 84% were seen once. Sequenced input: PBMCs. These receptors came from a man in his fifties in good health and CMV-seropositive.

In its sample, this clone was seen once. V and J are TRBV6-5 and TRBJ2-3; 7 positions match TRBD1. Germline V CDR1 and CDR2: MNHEY, SVGAGI. The CDR3 has 13 residues. After removal of 6 bases from V and 4 bases from J, the junction contained 4 bases not matched to a gene. As DNA, the CDR3 is TGTGCCAGCAGCCGACAGGGACCAGATACGCAGTATTTT. Translated, it gives CASSRQGPDTQYF.

The V and J genes are TRBV9 and TRBJ2-3; D gene unclear. The CDR3 has 12 residues. CDR1 is SGDLS, CDR2 YYNGEE, per germline. Trimming stripped 3 bases from V and 0 bases from J, with 2 bases between. The CDR3 sequence: CASSASTDTQYF. DNA of the CDR3: TGTGCCAGCAGCGCTAGCACAGATACGCAGTATTTT.

The rearrangement links TRBV6-6 to TRBJ2-2, with 9 bases matching TRBD1. Germline V lookup: CDR1 MNHNY, CDR2 SVGAGI (reference sequence). J was trimmed by 6 bases and V by 8 bases; bases with no gene match: 7. This CDR3 spans 14 amino acids. CDR3 bases: TGTGCCAGCGACCTAGGGGACAGGGCCGGGGAGCTGTTTTTT. This encodes CASDLGDRAGELFF.

This clone has just a few counts. The gene calls are TRBV2 and TRBJ2-1; D might be TRBD1 (6 bases). Per germline, CDR1 SNHLY and CDR2 FYNNEI. The CDR3 extends over 15 amino acids. Between the trimmed V and J ends, which lost 3 bases and 4 bases, there was a span of 13 bases. The CDR3 DNA follows: TGTGCCAGCAGTGAGGTGGGGGCGGGTTACAATGAGCAGTTCTTC. Translated, it gives CASSEVGAGYNEQFF.

This chain joins TRBV19 and TRBJ1-2; 9 positions match TRBD1. Germline V CDR1 and CDR2: LNHDA, SQIVND (reference sequence). Trimming took 7 bases from V and 8 from J; bases not matched to a gene: 5. The CDR3 has 12 amino acids. In DNA, the CDR3 is TGTGCCAGTACCGGGACAGGGAGCGGCTACACCTTC. Its protein product is CASTGTGSGYTF.

This chain links TRBV6-5 with TRBJ2-7; 10 bases agree with TRBD1. The CDR3 loop spans 14 amino acids. Germline trimming cut 6 bases from V and 5 bases from J; bases unmatched to any gene: 7. Germline lookup yields CDR1 MNHEY and CDR2 SVGAGI. CDR3 nucleotide sequence: TGTGCCAGCAGCCTCCGGGACAGGGGCAACGAGCAGTACTTC. It codes for CASSLRDRGNEQYF.

About this clone: The junction does not match germline at one end; this may be a read error. V usage is TRBV7-6 and J usage is TRBJ2-7; a weak D match, TRBD1 (5 bases). Germline V gives CDR1 SGHVS, CDR2 FNYEAQ. This CDR3 has 13 residues. The CDR3 DNA sequence: TGTGCCAGCAGTCGAGATGGGGCCTACGAGCAATACTTC. Translating gives CASSRDGAYEQYF.

This chain connects TRBV5-8 to TRBJ2-3, with TRBD1 matching 9 bases. The CDR3 is made up of 15 amino acids. J was trimmed by 4 bases and V by 3 bases; bases with no gene match: 6. CDR1 is SGHTS, CDR2 YDEGEE, per germline. The CDR3 coding sequence is TGTGCCAGCAGCTGGGGACAGGGTTCCGCAGATACGCAGTATTTT. Amino acids: CASSWGQGSADTQYF.